Below, 18 T cell receptor beta chains from the same sample are listed, as sequenced in a study of blood T cell repertoires in COVID-19. Using immunoSEQ multiplex PCR, the repertoire was profiled, and TCRdb retains in-frame clones only, with some absent. The data show roughly 260,000 clones, with 75% to 90% seen just once and 3% to 4% held by the top ten. The sequenced sample consisted of peripheral blood. Receptors originate from a woman in her thirties or forties with acute or convalescent COVID-19.

The table lists this clone with a count of one. The chain couples TRBV5-1 to TRBJ1-1; 7 bases align to TRBD1. The CDR3 totals 15 residues. CDR1 and CDR2 (germline): SGHRS, YFSETQ. J lost 6 bases, V lost 4 bases, and 12 bases had no gene match. DNA for the CDR3: TGCGCCAGCAGCCCGGACAGGTTTTGGGTCGCTGAAGCTTTCTTT. It specifies CASSPDRFWVAEAFF.

This rearrangement joins TRBV24-1 to TRBJ2-1; D is possibly TRBD2 (6 bases). The germline V and J ends were trimmed by 6 bases and 1 base, with 15 bases remaining between them. The V gene's germline CDR1 is KGHDR and CDR2 SFDVKD. The CDR3 is 16 residues long. CDR3 coding DNA: TGTGCCACCAGTCCCCGCGGGATCAGGTCCTACAATGAGCAGTTCTTC. It translates to CATSPRGIRSYNEQFF.

The chain carries TRBV2 and TRBJ2-2, with 16 bases fitting TRBD2. With V trimmed by 6 bases and J by 2 bases, 9 bases remained unmatched. Germline V gene sequence: CDR1 SNHLY, CDR2 FYNNEI. This CDR3 region has 19 residues. For the CDR3, the DNA is TGTGCCAGCAGCGGCCCCGGGACTAGCGGGGGGGCCAACACCGGGGAGCTGTTTTTT. Translated: CASSGPGTSGGANTGELFF.

V gene TRBV13 combines with J gene TRBJ2-5, with 7 bases identical to TRBD1. From germline, CDR1 is PRHDT and CDR2 FYEKMQ (reference sequence). V was clipped by 4 bases and J by 5 bases; unmatched bases: 7. The CDR3 has 14 amino acids. The CDR3 loop is CASSSLGGQETQYF. The DNA of the CDR3 is TGTGCCAGCAGCTCGTTAGGGGGCCAGGAGACCCAGTACTTC.

This chain uses TRBV11-3 with TRBJ2-2; TRBD2 matches 7 bases. V gave up 5 bases and J gave up 2 bases; unmatched junction bases: 8. The CDR3 covers 16 residues. Germline V gene data show CDR1 as SGHNT and CDR2 as YENEEA. CDR3 amino acids: CASSPSLAANTGELFF. The CDR3 DNA reads TGTGCCAGCAGCCCCTCTCTAGCGGCAAACACCGGGGAGCTGTTTTTT.

The genes are TRBV4-2 and TRBJ1-1, with a possible D match to TRBD1 (6 bases). V shed 1 base and J shed 1 base, with 31 bases lying between them. CDR1 and CDR2 from the germline V gene are LGHNA and YNFKEQ. The CDR3 loop spans 22 amino acids. The DNA of the CDR3 is TGTGCCAGCAGCCAAGTTCGTGGGGTTCTGGGAATATCGGCAGGGGAGAACACTGAAGCTTTCTTT. It encodes CASSQVRGVLGISAGENTEAFF.

This clone was found a few times. The gene calls are TRBV2 and TRBJ1-2; perhaps TRBD1 as D (5 bases). The germline V and J ends were trimmed by 8 bases and 6 bases, with 16 bases remaining between them. Germline V gives CDR1 SNHLY, CDR2 FYNNEI. The CDR3 covers 13 residues. Here the CDR3 DNA reads TGTGCCAGCGCCGGGGGGGGTGTCGATGGCTACACCTTC. It translates to CASAGGGVDGYTF. Variable domain in full (rest from reference TRBV2 and TRBJ1-2): EPEVTQTPSHQVTQMGQEVILRCVPISNHLYFYWYRQILGQKVEFLVSFYNNEISEKSEIFDDQFSVERPDGSNFTLKIRSTKLEDSAMYFCASAGGGVDGYTFGSGTRLTVV.

V usage is TRBV29-1 and J usage is TRBJ1-2; TRBD1 matches 9 bases. This CDR3 comprises 14 residues. Germline V CDR1 and CDR2: SQVTM, ANQGSEA. Germline trimming cut 2 bases from V and 4 bases from J; bases unmatched to any gene: 5. The DNA of the CDR3 is TGCAGCGTTGAACAAGACAGGGGGGGCTATGGCTACACCTTC. Amino acids: CSVEQDRGGYGYTF. Variable domain in full (rest from reference TRBV29-1 and TRBJ1-2): SAVISQKPSRDICQRGTSLTIQCQVDSQVTMMFWYRQQPGQSLTLIATANQGSEATYESGFVIDKFPISRPNLTFSTLTVSNMSPEDSSIYLCSVEQDRGGYGYTFGSGTRLTVV.

Points on this clone: Sequence at one end of the junction differs from germline and may be a read error. CDR3 loop: CASSRAGNAGELFF. CDR3 coding DNA: TGTGCCAGCTCACGAGCCGGGAACGCCGGGGAGCTGTTTTTT. This sequence joins TRBV18 and TRBJ2-2; possibly TRBD2 for D (5 bases). The CDR3 totals 14 residues. The germline CDR1 and CDR2 sequences are KGHSH and LQKENI.

This sequence joins TRBV19 and TRBJ2-4; TRBD1 aligns across 8 bases. Looked up from germline, CDR1 is LNHDA and CDR2 is SQIVND (reference sequence). Germline trimming cut 1 base from V and 1 base from J; bases unmatched to any gene: 6. CDR3 length: 17 residues. The CDR3 loop is CASSIAGRGPAKNIQYF. CDR3 DNA sequence: TGTGCCAGTAGTATAGCAGGCAGGGGGCCGGCCAAAAACATTCAGTACTTC.

The V and J genes are TRBV24-1 and TRBJ1-1, with a tentative D call TRBD1 (6 bases). Trimming shortened V by 3 bases and J by 7 bases, and 8 bases separated the two germline ends. The germline CDR1 and CDR2 sequences are KGHDR and SFDVKD. The CDR3 loop spans 12 amino acids. Written as DNA, the CDR3 is TGTGCCACCAGTGATACCAGGGGTGAAGCTTTCTTT. This translates into CATSDTRGEAFF.

The rearrangement joins TRBV12-5 to TRBJ1-6, with a weak D call TRBD1 (6 bases). The ends were cut back, 4 bases at V and 0 bases at J, with 13 bases in the middle. The germline CDR1 and CDR2 sequences are LGHNT and FRNRAP. This CDR3 comprises 17 residues. As DNA, the CDR3 is TGTGCTAGTGGTTACAGGGCCTTAAGCTCCTATAATTCACCCCTCCACTTT. Translated, it gives CASGYRALSSYNSPLHF.

V gene TRBV6-1 combines with J gene TRBJ1-5; D is unclear. The CDR3 runs to 15 residues. V lost 0 bases, J lost 5 bases, and 11 bases lay in between. CDR1 and CDR2 (germline): MNHNS, SASEGT. The CDR3 spells CASSEALYGDQPQHF. Here the CDR3 DNA reads TGTGCCAGCAGTGAAGCGCTTTACGGTGATCAGCCCCAGCATTTT.

The table lists this clone with a count of one. The chain joins TRBV6-5 to TRBJ2-2, with a weak D call TRBD2 (5 bases). Trimming cost V 0 bases and J 14 bases, with 13 bases left between them. CDR1 MNHEY and CDR2 SVGAGI come from the germline V gene. This CDR3 is built from 13 residues. The CDR3 coding sequence is TGTGCCAGCAGTTACTCGAAAGTCGGGAAACTGTTTTTT. Translated, it gives CASSYSKVGKLFF.

Remarks on this clone: Other DNA sequences within the sample encode an identical CDR3. The CDR3 DNA follows: TGCGCCAGCAGCTTGGTGCTAAACACCGGGGAGCTGTTTTTT. Its translation is CASSLVLNTGELFF. The chain couples TRBV5-1 to TRBJ2-2; D gene uncertain. There are 14 residues in the CDR3. Trimming removed 0 bases at V and 2 bases at J, with 5 bases between. The V gene's germline CDR1 is SGHRS and CDR2 YFSETQ.

The chain is built from TRBV2 and TRBJ1-2, with D unresolved. Germline V gene data show CDR1 as SNHLY and CDR2 as FYNNEI. The V end was cut by 7 bases, the J end by 7 bases, with 10 bases between. The CDR3 has 11 residues. CDR3 sequence: CASTEYGGYTF. DNA for the CDR3: TGTGCCAGCACCGAATACGGTGGCTACACCTTC.

V usage is TRBV6-5 and J usage is TRBJ1-2; 7 positions agree with TRBD1. This CDR3 contains 14 residues. V lost 5 bases, J lost 4 bases, and 7 bases stayed unmatched. From germline, CDR1 is MNHEY and CDR2 SVGAGI. In nucleotides, the CDR3 is TGTGCCAGCAGTCGGGGGACAGCCGCCTATGGCTACACCTTC. It translates to CASSRGTAAYGYTF.

This chain uses TRBV4-2 with TRBJ2-5; the D gene is possibly TRBD2 (6 bases). The CDR3 runs 14 residues. The V gene's germline CDR1 is LGHNA and CDR2 YNFKEQ. V lost 0 bases, J lost 7 bases, and 12 bases lay in between. DNA for the CDR3: TGTGCCAGCAGCCAAGATGGAGGGACGGGGACCCAGTACTTC. Protein sequence: CASSQDGGTGTQYF.